The 17 T cell receptor beta chains in this list originate from one sample, sequenced in a study of blood T cell repertoires in COVID-19. The method was immunoSEQ multiplex PCR; TCRdb's version includes in-frame clones alone and lacks a portion of them. The sample includes 270,000 or so clones, roughly 89% of them seen just once. The sample was peripheral blood. The origin of the receptors is a woman under 40 with active or convalescent COVID-19.

CDR3 sequence (DNA): TGTGCCAGCACCCCAAGGGGGAATGGCTACACCTTC. Its translation is CASTPRGNGYTF. This chain joins TRBV6-5 and TRBJ1-2, with a tentative D call TRBD1 (6 bases). V was trimmed by 7 bases and J by 6 bases, leaving 12 bases between them. Germline values: CDR1 MNHEY, CDR2 SVGAGI. This CDR3 is 12 amino acids long.

The J gene is TRBJ2-5, the V gene TRBV19; maybe TRBD2 (7 bases). Germline V CDR1 and CDR2: LNHDA, SQIVND (reference sequence). With 2 bases removed from V and 2 bases from J, the gap between germline ends came to 15 bases. This CDR3 contains 16 residues. The CDR3: CASSISSGGRQETQYF. The CDR3 bases are TGTGCCAGTAGTATATCCTCCGGGGGGCGACAAGAGACCCAGTACTTC.

V usage is TRBV29-1 and J usage is TRBJ2-3; tentative D call: TRBD2 (5 bases). Germline V lookup: CDR1 SQVTM, CDR2 ANQGSEA. This CDR3 region has 13 residues. Trimming removed 8 bases from V and 4 bases from J, with 16 bases in between. CDR3 coding DNA: TGCAGCTCCGGCCACGGAGGAGCAGATACGCAGTATTTT. Amino acid sequence: CSSGHGGADTQYF.

The gene calls are TRBV6-4 and TRBJ1-6; no definite D call. The germline gives CDR1 MRHNA, CDR2 SNTAGT. There are 15 residues in the CDR3. Trimming left V 2 bases short and J 4 bases short, with 9 bases between. This CDR3 reads CASSDKQIYNSPLHF. The CDR3 bases are TGTGCCAGCAGTGACAAACAGATTTATAATTCACCCCTCCACTTT.

Comments on this clone: At the DNA level, this CDR3 is encoded by other sequences in the same sample as well. This CDR3 is CASSPPSTGGDYGYTF. CDR3 DNA sequence: TGTGCCAGCTCACCACCGTCGACAGGGGGCGACTATGGCTACACCTTC. This chain links TRBV18 with TRBJ1-2; 10 bases align to TRBD1. Germline values: CDR1 KGHSH, CDR2 LQKENI. This CDR3 has 16 amino acids. The junction had 4 bases not matched to a gene; V was cut back by 0 bases and J by 3 bases. The full variable domain, completed using reference TRBV18 and TRBJ1-2, is NAGVMQNPRHLVRRRGQEARLRCSPMKGHSHVYWYRQLPEEGLKFMVYLQKENIIDESGMPKERFSAEFPKEGPSILRIQQVVRGDSAAYFCASSPPSTGGDYGYTFGSGTRLTVV.

CDR3 nucleotide sequence: TGTGCCAGCAGCCGGAACAGATATAATTCACCCCTCCACTTT. It is translated as CASSRNRYNSPLHF. The chain has TRBV6-5 and TRBJ1-6; the D is unclear. This CDR3 is 14 amino acids long. Trimming left V 6 bases short and J 4 bases short, with 10 bases between. In germline, CDR1 is MNHEY, CDR2 SVGAGI.

The genes are TRBV27 and TRBJ2-2, with D possibly matching TRBD1 (5 bases). Germline V gene data show CDR1 as MNHEY and CDR2 as SMNVEV (reference sequence). The V gene lost 4 bases and the J gene lost 7 bases, with 13 bases spanning the gap. CDR3 length: 14 residues. This chain's CDR3 is CASSCPGCSGELFF. CDR3 in DNA: TGTGCCAGCAGTTGCCCAGGGTGTAGCGGGGAGCTGTTTTTT.

The CDR3 nucleotides read TGCGCCAGCAGCTTGGGGGCGACAGGGGGCTCTTCACCCCTCCACTTT. This encodes CASSLGATGGSSPLHF. The chain links TRBV5-1 to TRBJ1-6; TRBD1 matches at 10 bases. This CDR3 contains 16 residues. V gave up 0 bases and J gave up 9 bases; unmatched junction bases: 6. Per germline, CDR1 SGHRS and CDR2 YFSETQ.

The CDR3 coding sequence is TGTGCCAGCAGTCCTCATCGGAGTGGGGAGACCCAGTACTTC. Translation: CASSPHRSGETQYF. V gene TRBV27 combines with J gene TRBJ2-5, with D unresolved. Deletions cut 5 bases from V and 5 bases from J, with 15 bases between. The CDR3 consists of 14 residues. Germline values: CDR1 MNHEY, CDR2 SMNVEV (reference sequence).

The chain joins TRBV9 to TRBJ2-7; D remains ambiguous. Trimming took 7 bases from V and 4 from J, leaving 15 bases between them. From germline, CDR1 is SGDLS and CDR2 YYNGEE. The CDR3 is 13 residues long. The CDR3 DNA sequence: TGTGCCAGCGCCGTAACCGACGGGTACGAGCAGTACTTC. This gives the protein CASAVTDGYEQYF.

The gene calls are TRBV5-1 and TRBJ1-3; 7 bases line up with TRBD1. CDR3 length: 17 amino acids. Germline V lookup: CDR1 SGHRS, CDR2 YFSETQ. V lost 4 bases and J lost 0; bases outside the gene matches: 10. The CDR3 spells CASSRDGTVFSGNTIYF. The CDR3 DNA reads TGCGCCAGCAGCCGGGACGGGACAGTATTCTCTGGAAACACCATATATTTT.

The V and J genes are TRBV5-5 and TRBJ2-7; D perhaps matches TRBD2 (6 bases). The CDR3 runs 14 residues. Looked up from germline, CDR1 is SGHKS and CDR2 is YYEKEE (reference sequence). The V and J ends lost 3 bases and 6 bases respectively, with 16 bases between them. For the CDR3, the DNA is TGTGCCAGCAGCTCAGGGACTTTCTCCACCGAGCAGTACTTC. It is translated as CASSSGTFSTEQYF.

The V call is TRBV5-8, the J call TRBJ2-5, with D tentatively TRBD1 (6 bases). The CDR3 loop spans 13 amino acids. CDR1 SGHTS and CDR2 YDEGEE come from the germline V gene. Trimming pared 7 bases from V and 6 bases from J, leaving 16 bases between. The chain's CDR3 is CASFRDTLQTQYF. As DNA, the CDR3 is TGTGCCAGCTTCCGGGACACGCTTCAGACCCAGTACTTC. Supplemented by reference TRBV5-8 and TRBJ2-5, the full variable domain reads EAGVTQSPTHLIKTRGQQATLRCSPISGHTSVYWYQQALGLGLQFLLWYDEGEERNRGNFPPRFSGRQFPNYSSELNVNALELEDSALYLCASFRDTLQTQYFGPGTRLLVL.

The J gene is TRBJ1-1, the V gene TRBV4-3; TRBD1 is a possible D gene (5 bases). The CDR3 extends over 14 amino acids. The V gene lost 4 bases and the J gene lost 5 bases, with 14 bases spanning the gap. Germline assignment: CDR1 LGHNA and CDR2 YSLEER. The CDR3 DNA sequence: TGCGCCAGCAGCCCCAACCAGGGAATAACTGAAGCTTTCTTT. It encodes CASSPNQGITEAFF.

V and J are TRBV30 and TRBJ1-2, with 8 bases matching TRBD1. This CDR3 contains 17 residues. Germline V gene data show CDR1 as GTSNPN and CDR2 as SVGIG (reference sequence). V gave up 7 bases and J gave up 8 bases; unmatched junction bases: 24. DNA for the CDR3: TGTGCCTCCCCGGGAAGGGGGACAGGCTTTCGCTATCGCGGCTACACCTTC. It is translated as CASPGRGTGFRYRGYTF.

This clone appeared a single time. The chain employs TRBV28 and TRBJ2-7; TRBD2 matches 14 bases. The germline gives CDR1 MDHEN, CDR2 SYDVKM. There are 15 residues in the CDR3. V was clipped by 4 bases and J by 4 bases; unmatched bases: 3. Here the CDR3 DNA reads TGTGCCAGCAGTTCGAGACTAGCGGGGGGGTACGAGCAGTACTTC. Its protein is CASSSRLAGGYEQYF.

The J gene is TRBJ2-5, the V gene TRBV18; perhaps TRBD1 as D (6 bases). CDR1 and CDR2 from the germline V gene are KGHSH and LQKENI. This CDR3 comprises 14 residues. Trimming pared 2 bases from V and 5 bases from J, leaving 12 bases between. The CDR3 here is CASSPINQGETQYF. The CDR3 DNA is TGTGCCAGCTCACCAATTAACCAGGGGGAGACCCAGTACTTC.